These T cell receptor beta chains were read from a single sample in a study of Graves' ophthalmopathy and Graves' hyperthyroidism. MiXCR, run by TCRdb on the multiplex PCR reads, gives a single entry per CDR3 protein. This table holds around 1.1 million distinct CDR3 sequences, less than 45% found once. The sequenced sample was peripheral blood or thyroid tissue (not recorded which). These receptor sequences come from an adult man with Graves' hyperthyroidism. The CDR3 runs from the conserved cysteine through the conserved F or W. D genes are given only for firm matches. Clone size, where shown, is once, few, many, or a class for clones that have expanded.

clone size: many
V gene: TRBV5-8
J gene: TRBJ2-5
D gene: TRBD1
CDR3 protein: CASSLLRDRDETQYF
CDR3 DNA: TGTGCCAGCAGCTTGCTTCGGGACAGGGATGAGACCCAGTACTTC

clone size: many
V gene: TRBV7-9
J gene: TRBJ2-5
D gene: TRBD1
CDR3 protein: CASSGQGLLETQYF
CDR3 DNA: TGTGCCAGCAGCGGACAGGGACTGTTAGAGACCCAGTACTTC

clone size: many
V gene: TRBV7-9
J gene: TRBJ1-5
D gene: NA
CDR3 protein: CASSLARTVDSNQPQHF
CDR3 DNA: TGTGCCAGCAGCTTAGCGCGGACAGTGGATAGCAATCAGCCCCAGCATTTT

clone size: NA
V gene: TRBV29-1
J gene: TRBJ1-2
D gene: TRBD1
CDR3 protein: CSVPGQLVGYTF
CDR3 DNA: TGCAGCGTTCCGGGACAGTTGGTTGGCTACACCTTC

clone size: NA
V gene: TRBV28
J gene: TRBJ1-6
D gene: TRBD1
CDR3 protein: CASSLRTGKNSPLHF
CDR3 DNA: TGTGCCAGCAGTTTACGGACAGGGAAGAATTCACCCCTCCACTTT

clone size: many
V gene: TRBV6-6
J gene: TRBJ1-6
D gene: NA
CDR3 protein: CASSPETWRSLHF
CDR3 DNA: TGTGCCAGCAGTCCCGAGACCTGGAGATCCCTCCACTTT

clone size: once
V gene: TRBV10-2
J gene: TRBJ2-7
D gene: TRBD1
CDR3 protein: CASSEPDRVSPHYF
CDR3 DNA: TGCGCCAGCAGTGAGCCGGACAGGGTATCACCCCACTACTTC

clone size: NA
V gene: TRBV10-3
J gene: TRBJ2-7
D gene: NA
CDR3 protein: CAISHRADTYEQYF
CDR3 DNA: TGTGCCATCAGCCACCGGGCCGACACCTACGAGCAGTACTTC

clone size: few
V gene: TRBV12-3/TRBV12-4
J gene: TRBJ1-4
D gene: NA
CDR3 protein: CASSPGQNLGKLFF
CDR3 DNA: TGTGCCAGCAGCCCCGGACAAAATCTTGGAAAACTGTTTTTT

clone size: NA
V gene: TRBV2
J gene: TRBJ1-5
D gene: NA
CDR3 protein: CASVRWGGSNQPQHF
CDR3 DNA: TGTGCCAGCGTGAGGTGGGGGGGATCTAATCAGCCCCAGCATTTT

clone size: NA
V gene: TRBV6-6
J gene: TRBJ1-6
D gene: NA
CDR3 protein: CASSRLDRNSYNSPLHF
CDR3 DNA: TGTGCCAGCAGTCGCCTAGACAGGAATTCCTATAATTCACCCCTCCACTTT

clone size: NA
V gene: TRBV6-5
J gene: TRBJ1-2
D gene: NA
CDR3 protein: CASSYSVQGLYGYTF
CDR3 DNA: TGTGCCAGCAGTTACTCGGTTCAGGGCCTCTATGGCTACACCTTC

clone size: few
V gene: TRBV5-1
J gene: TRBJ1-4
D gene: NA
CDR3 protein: CASSNNGREKLFF
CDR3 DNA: TGCGCCAGCAGCAACAACGGAAGAGAAAAACTGTTTTTT

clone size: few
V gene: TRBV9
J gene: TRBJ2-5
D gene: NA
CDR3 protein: CASSIIRTWETQYF
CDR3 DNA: TGTGCCAGCAGCATTATACGGACCTGGGAGACCCAGTACTTC

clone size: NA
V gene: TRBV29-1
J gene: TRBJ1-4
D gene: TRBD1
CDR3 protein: CSVEAGDRVEKLFF
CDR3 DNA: TGCAGCGTTGAAGCCGGGGACAGGGTCGAAAAACTGTTTTTT

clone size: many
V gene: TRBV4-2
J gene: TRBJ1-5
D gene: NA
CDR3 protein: CASSQDGPQHF
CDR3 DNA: TGTGCCAGCAGCCAAGACGGTCCTCAGCATTTT

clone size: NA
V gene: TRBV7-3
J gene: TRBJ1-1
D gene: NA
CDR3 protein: CASSPNRDSLEAFF
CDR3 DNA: TGTGCCAGCAGCCCCAACAGAGATAGCCTTGAAGCTTTCTTT

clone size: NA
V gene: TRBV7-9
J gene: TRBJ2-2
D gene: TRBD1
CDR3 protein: CASRQGSTGELSW
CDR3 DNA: TGTGCCAGCAGACAGGGGAGTACCGGGGAGCTGTCTTGG

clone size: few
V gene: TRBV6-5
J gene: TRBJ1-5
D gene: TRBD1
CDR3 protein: CASSYRTGGSQPQHF
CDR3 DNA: TGTGCCAGCAGTTACCGGACAGGGGGAAGTCAGCCCCAGCATTTT

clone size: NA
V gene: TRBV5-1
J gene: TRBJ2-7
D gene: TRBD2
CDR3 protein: CASKAGLAGIYEQYF
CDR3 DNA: TGCGCCAGCAAAGCTGGACTAGCGGGAATCTACGAGCAGTACTTC

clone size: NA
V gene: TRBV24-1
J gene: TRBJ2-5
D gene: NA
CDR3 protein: CATSRGRGRQQETQYF
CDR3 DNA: TGTGCCACCAGTCGGGGTAGGGGTAGGCAACAAGAGACCCAGTACTTC

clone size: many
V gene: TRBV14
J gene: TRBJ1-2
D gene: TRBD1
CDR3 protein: CASSQAIQGQGYTF
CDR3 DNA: TGTGCCAGCAGCCAAGCCATACAGGGGCAGGGCTACACCTTC

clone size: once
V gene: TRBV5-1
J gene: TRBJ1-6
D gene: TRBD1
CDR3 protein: CASSDPTGMNSPLHF
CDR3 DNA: TGCGCCAGCAGCGACCCGACAGGGATGAATTCACCCCTCCACTTT

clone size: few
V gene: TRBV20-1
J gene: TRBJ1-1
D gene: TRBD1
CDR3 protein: CSARDRGQGNTEAFF
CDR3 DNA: TGCAGTGCTAGAGATCGGGGACAGGGGAACACTGAAGCTTTCTTT

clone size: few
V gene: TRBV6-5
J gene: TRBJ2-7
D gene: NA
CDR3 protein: CASSYSGPSVLAYEQYF
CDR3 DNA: TGTGCCAGCAGTTACTCGGGTCCTAGCGTCCTAGCCTACGAGCAGTACTTC

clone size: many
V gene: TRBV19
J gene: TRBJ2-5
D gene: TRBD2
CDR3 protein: CATTPLAGATETQYF
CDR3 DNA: TGTGCCACCACACCGCTAGCGGGAGCGACAGAGACCCAGTACTTC

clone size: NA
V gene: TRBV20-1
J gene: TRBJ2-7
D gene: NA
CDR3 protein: CSSQTGTYEQYF
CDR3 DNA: TGCAGTTCCCAGACGGGGACCTACGAGCAGTACTTC

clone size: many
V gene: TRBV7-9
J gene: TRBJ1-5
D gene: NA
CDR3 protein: CASSLRQNQPQHF
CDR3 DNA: TGTGCCAGCAGCTTGCGACAGAATCAGCCCCAGCATTTT

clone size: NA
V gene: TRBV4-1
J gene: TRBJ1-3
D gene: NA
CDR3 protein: CASSQDSGGVYGTIYF
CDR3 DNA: TGCGCCAGCAGCCAGGACAGCGGAGGTGTTTACGGCACCATATATTTT